A single TCR beta chain is shown here with its context. This record belongs to a study of blood T cell repertoires in COVID-19. For the study at large: Specimens from acute and convalescent COVID-19 originated in the United States, Italy and Spain. T cells, B-cell-depleted T cells, or PBMCs supplied cDNA or gDNA.

TCRdb keeps only in-frame clones here, not all; method: immunoSEQ multiplex PCR. This sample has 130,000 to 150,000 clones, with about four fifths found just once. The germline V gene encodes CDR1 LNHNV and CDR2 YYDKDF (reference sequence). The V and J ends lost 3 bases and 6 bases respectively, with 22 bases between them. This CDR3 spans 17 amino acids. V usage is TRBV15 and J usage is TRBJ2-3, with D possibly TRBD1 on 5 matching bases. The TCR originated in a woman of 80 years or more in a cohort sampled during active or convalescent COVID-19. Specimen: peripheral blood. CDR3 nucleotide sequence: TGTGCCACCAGCAGGAAACGACAGACAATCACCTCCGATACGCAGTATTTT. Its translation: CATSRKRQTITSDTQYF.